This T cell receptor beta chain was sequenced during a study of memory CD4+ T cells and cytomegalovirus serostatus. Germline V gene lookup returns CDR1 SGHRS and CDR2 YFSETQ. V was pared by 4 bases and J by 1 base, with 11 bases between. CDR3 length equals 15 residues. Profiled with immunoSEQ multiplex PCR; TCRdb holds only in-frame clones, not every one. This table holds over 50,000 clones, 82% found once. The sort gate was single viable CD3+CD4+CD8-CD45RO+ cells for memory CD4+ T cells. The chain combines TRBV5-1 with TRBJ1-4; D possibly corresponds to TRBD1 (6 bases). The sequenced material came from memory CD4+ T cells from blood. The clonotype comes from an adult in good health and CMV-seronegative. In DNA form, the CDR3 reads TGCGCCAGCAGCCCCCAGGGGTTAACTAATGAAAAACTGTTTTTT. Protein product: CASSPQGLTNEKLFF.